The 26 T cell receptor beta chains given below trace back to one sample, sequenced in a study (dated 2022 in TCRdb). Library prep was done by the immunoSEQ multiplex PCR assay. TCRdb obtained this table from immuneACCESS and retained in-frame rearrangements with V and J assigned. These tables miss some clones; where compared with another copy, unresolved V genes account for less than half of the shortfall, and the remainder is unexplained. Recorded for this sample are about 68,000 clones; just over 90% of them occurred a single time. The ten largest make up roughly 4% of the sample. Input material: PBMCs. These TCRs come from a man aged 35-49 years with rheumatoid arthritis.

The chain couples TRBV5-8 to TRBJ2-1; unclear D gene. The V end lost 9 bases, the J end lost 3 bases, and 19 bases lay between the germline ends. This CDR3 spans 15 amino acids. The germline CDR1 and CDR2 sequences are SGHTS and YDEGEE. The CDR3 spells CATLLRASLYNEQFF. Written as DNA, the CDR3 is TGTGCCACCCTACTTAGGGCGTCCCTCTACAATGAGCAGTTCTTC.

J is TRBJ1-4 and V is TRBV24-1; 9 bases agree with TRBD1. The germline CDR1 and CDR2 sequences are KGHDR and SFDVKD. J lost 2 bases, V lost 5 bases, and 2 bases had no gene match. This CDR3 has 15 amino acids. CDR3 in DNA: TGTGCCACCAGTGGTGGACAGGGGACTAATGAAAAACTGTTTTTT. This sequence encodes CATSGGQGTNEKLFF.

The chain has TRBV7-3 and TRBJ2-1; the match to TRBD2 covers 13 bases. Germline CDR1 is SGHTA and CDR2 is FQGTGA. The length of the CDR3 is 16 residues. After removal of 3 bases from V and 5 bases from J, the junction contained 4 bases not matched to a gene. The chain's CDR3 is CASSFTTSGGNNEQFF. The DNA for the CDR3 is TGTGCCAGCAGCTTCACGACTAGCGGGGGGAACAATGAGCAGTTCTTC.

V gene TRBV5-4 combines with J gene TRBJ1-5; D is undetermined. The CDR3 has 13 residues. Per germline, CDR1 SGHNT and CDR2 YYREEE (reference sequence). Trimming took 2 bases from V and 5 from J, leaving 8 bases between them. The CDR3, as DNA: TGTGCCAGCAGCTTCCGCCCGGATCAGCCCCAGCATTTT. Encoded protein: CASSFRPDQPQHF.

The chain couples TRBV7-9 to TRBJ1-1; no firm D call. CDR1 is SEHNR and CDR2 is FQNEAQ in the germline V gene (reference sequence). The ends were cut back, 6 bases at V and 0 bases at J, with 11 bases in the middle. The CDR3 loop spans 14 amino acids. CDR3 coding DNA: TGTGCCAGCAGTTCTGGTCAAGTGAACACTGAAGCTTTCTTT. Amino acids: CASSSGQVNTEAFF.

This clone was counted once. The chain couples TRBV13 to TRBJ2-2; D not certain. Germline-derived CDR1 and CDR2 are PRHDT and FYEKMQ (reference sequence). The V end lost 0 bases, the J end lost 8 bases, and 7 bases lay between the germline ends. The CDR3 has 13 amino acids. This CDR3 reads CASSLGGIGELFF. CDR3 bases: TGTGCCAGCAGCTTAGGGGGGATTGGGGAGCTGTTTTTT.

V is TRBV21-1 and J is TRBJ2-7. TRBV21-1 is flagged as a pseudogene. The length of the CDR3 is 14 residues. For the CDR3, the DNA is TGTGCCAGCAGCAAAGATAGGGCCTCCTACGAGCAGTACTTC. It encodes CASSKDRASYEQYF.

This rearrangement joins TRBV5-5 to TRBJ1-5; 8 positions agree with TRBD1. This CDR3 comprises 15 residues. The germline CDR1 and CDR2 sequences are SGHKS and YYEKEE (reference sequence). With 5 bases clipped from V and 4 bases from J, the junction kept 8 bases outside the gene matches. CDR3 DNA: TGTGCCAGCAGTCCCGACAGGGGAAGTAATCAGCCCCAGCATTTT. This sequence encodes CASSPDRGSNQPQHF.

The chain recombines TRBV7-2 with TRBJ2-3, with D uncertain. This CDR3 is 15 amino acids long. V was trimmed by 2 bases and J by 0 bases, leaving 9 bases between them. CDR1 SGHTA and CDR2 FQGNSA come from the germline V gene. The CDR3 DNA reads as TGTGCCAGCAGCTTATACGGTACTAGCACAGATACGCAGTATTTT. Its protein is CASSLYGTSTDTQYF.

The V call is TRBV7-3, the J call TRBJ2-7; D remains unclear. CDR3 length: 14 amino acids. Trimming shortened V by 5 bases and J by 3 bases, and 14 bases separated the two germline ends. Germline-derived CDR1 and CDR2 are SGHTA and FQGTGA. This CDR3 reads CASSPRADSYEQYF. The CDR3 DNA reads TGTGCCAGCAGCCCTCGGGCCGATAGCTACGAGCAGTACTTC.

This chain links TRBV21-1 with TRBJ2-5. TRBV21-1 is marked as a pseudogene. The CDR3 extends over 14 amino acids. CDR3 loop: CASSKALVKETQYF. For the CDR3, the DNA is TGTGCCAGCAGCAAAGCGCTTGTCAAGGAGACCCAGTACTTC.

The chain uses TRBV12-3 or TRBV12-4 and TRBJ2-3; D call uncertain. The CDR3 has 13 residues. V was pared by 5 bases and J by 0 bases, with 6 bases between. The CDR3 nucleotides are TGTGCCAGCAGTAACACTAGCACAGATACGCAGTATTTT. Translating gives CASSNTSTDTQYF.

The chain carries TRBV7-8 and TRBJ2-7; 15 positions agree with TRBD2. The CDR3 totals 18 residues. Looked up from germline, CDR1 is SGHVS and CDR2 is FQNEAQ. With V trimmed by 2 bases and J by 2 bases, 7 bases remained unmatched. DNA of the CDR3: TGTGCCAGCAGCTTAAATGGACTAGCGGGAGGGTCAGCCTACGAGCAGTACTTC. Its translation: CASSLNGLAGGSAYEQYF.

The V call is TRBV11-2, the J call TRBJ1-2; D is ambiguous. Germline values: CDR1 SGHAT, CDR2 FQNNGV. The V and J ends lost 0 bases and 0 bases respectively, with 2 bases between them. CDR3 length: 13 residues. Here the CDR3 DNA reads TGTGCCAGCAGCTTAGACACTAACTATGGCTACACCTTC. Translating it yields CASSLDTNYGYTF.

This chain links TRBV19 with TRBJ2-5, with a tentative D call TRBD1 (6 bases). The CDR3 sequence is 16 residues long. The germline V and J ends were trimmed by 6 bases and 1 base, with 18 bases remaining between them. CDR1 and CDR2 from the germline V gene are LNHDA and SQIVND (reference sequence). The CDR3 reads CASSHPRGRSQETQYF. The CDR3 DNA follows: TGTGCCAGTAGCCACCCCAGGGGTCGGAGCCAAGAGACCCAGTACTTC.

This chain connects TRBV2 to TRBJ2-1, with 11 nucleotides matching TRBD2. Germline V gives CDR1 SNHLY, CDR2 FYNNEI. V lost 6 bases to trimming and J lost 2 bases; unmatched junction nucleotides: 3. The CDR3 totals 15 residues. CDR3 nucleotides: TGTGCCAGCAGACTAGCGGGGGTGACCTACAATGAGCAGTTCTTC. It is translated as CASRLAGVTYNEQFF.

The chain has TRBV12-5 and TRBJ2-6, with D perhaps matching TRBD1 (6 bases). V dropped 0 bases and J dropped 2 bases, with 11 bases sitting between them. The CDR3 spans 17 residues. Germline CDR1 is LGHNT and CDR2 is FRNRAP. The CDR3 DNA reads as TGTGCTAGTGGTTTGGTTAGGGGGTCCCCTGGGGCCAACGTCCTGACTTTC. It codes for CASGLVRGSPGANVLTF.

The chain recombines TRBV20-1 with TRBJ2-7; tentatively, D is TRBD1 (6 bases). The CDR3 contains 11 residues. Between the trimmed V and J ends, which lost 1 base and 6 bases, there was a span of 7 bases. Germline V CDR1 and CDR2: DFQATT, SNEGSKA (reference sequence). The CDR3 protein is CSARGGGEQYF. The DNA for the CDR3 is TGCAGTGCTAGAGGAGGGGGCGAGCAGTACTTC.

The genes are TRBV11-2 and TRBJ1-2, with D perhaps TRBD1 (6 bases). The V end lost 5 bases, the J end lost 2 bases, and 15 bases lay between the germline ends. Germline CDR1 SGHAT, CDR2 FQNNGV. The CDR3 runs to 15 residues. CDR3 sequence: CASSPVGGKNYGYTF. In DNA, the CDR3 is TGTGCCAGCAGCCCCGTGGGGGGCAAGAACTATGGCTACACCTTC.

This sequence joins TRBV2 and TRBJ1-1; 9 bases are shared with TRBD1. This CDR3 is built from 14 residues. The germline V gene has CDR1 SNHLY and CDR2 FYNNEI. Unmatched junction bases numbered 5, after V lost 7 bases and J lost 2 bases. The CDR3 DNA reads TGTGCCAGCACCTCGGACAGGGGCAACACTGAAGCTTTCTTT. Translation: CASTSDRGNTEAFF.

The J gene is TRBJ2-1, the V gene TRBV11-2; 10 bases are shared with TRBD2. Germline V CDR1 and CDR2: SGHAT, FQNNGV. V was clipped by 4 bases and J by 4 bases; unmatched bases: 4. This CDR3 comprises 15 residues. CDR3: CASSSRLAGYNEQFF. The CDR3 DNA reads TGTGCCAGCAGCTCCAGACTAGCGGGTTACAATGAGCAGTTCTTC.

This clone was seen more than once but under ten times. The J gene is TRBJ1-6, the V gene TRBV2; D is perhaps TRBD1 (6 bases). V was clipped by 2 bases and J by 10 bases, with 15 bases between them. Germline loops: CDR1 SNHLY, CDR2 FYNNEI. The CDR3 has 15 amino acids. CDR3 sequence reads: CASSESGQGNSPLHF. CDR3 coding DNA: TGTGCCAGCAGTGAATCGGGGCAGGGGAACTCACCCCTCCACTTT.

The V and J genes are TRBV7-9 and TRBJ2-1, with D hard to call. Germline values: CDR1 SEHNR, CDR2 FQNEAQ (reference sequence). CDR3 size: 15 residues. The V end was cut by 5 bases, the J end by 0 bases, with 11 bases between. The CDR3 reads CASSPALFSYNEQFF. CDR3 coding DNA: TGTGCCAGCAGCCCCGCCTTATTCTCCTACAATGAGCAGTTCTTC.

The V gene is TRBV5-6, the J gene TRBJ1-5; 8 positions match TRBD1. This CDR3 is built from 16 residues. The germline CDR1 and CDR2 sequences are SGHDT and YYEEEE. Trimming removed 0 bases from V and 4 bases from J; junction bases left unmatched: 6. CDR3 sequence reads: CASSLAGTGLNQPQHF. CDR3 coding DNA: TGTGCCAGCAGCTTGGCCGGGACAGGCTTAAATCAGCCCCAGCATTTT.

The rearrangement uses TRBV27 and TRBJ1-1; no reliable D call. V gave up 0 bases and J gave up 0 bases, with 2 bases separating them. The CDR3 extends over 13 amino acids. Germline V gives CDR1 MNHEY, CDR2 SMNVEV (reference sequence). Here the CDR3 DNA reads TGTGCCAGCAGTTTATCGATGAACACTGAAGCTTTCTTT. Protein product: CASSLSMNTEAFF.

The chain is built from TRBV30 and TRBJ2-1; no clear D gene. This CDR3 comprises 15 residues. From germline, CDR1 is GTSNPN and CDR2 SVGIG (reference sequence). Trimming shortened V by 0 bases and J by 6 bases, and 15 bases separated the two germline ends. Here the CDR3 reads CAWSVLGTPLNEQFF. The CDR3 coding sequence is TGTGCCTGGAGTGTACTGGGAACCCCCCTCAATGAGCAGTTCTTC.